The 32 T cell receptor beta chains presented below share a single source sample, sequenced in a study of CD8 T cells in ankylosing spondylitis. A single record per CDR3 protein comes from TCRdb applying MiXCR to the 5' RACE reads. The sample lists about 90,000 distinct CDR3 sequences, under 30% occurring once. Sample: blood, either unsorted or a sorted T cell fraction (not recorded which). All receptors come from a male donor with ankylosing spondylitis or in good health (not recorded which).

This clonotype has more than one count but fewer than ten. The rearrangement uses TRBV9 and TRBJ2-3; D gene unclear. V was shortened by 0 bases and J by 4 bases, with 6 bases between the two germline ends. The CDR3 runs 13 residues. The germline CDR1 and CDR2 sequences are SGDLS and YYNGEE. CDR3 DNA sequence: TGTGCCAGCAGCGTAGTTTATCCAGATACGCAGTATTTT. It codes for CASSVVYPDTQYF.

This clonotype appeared a few times. The gene calls are TRBV5-1 and TRBJ2-3, with TRBD2 identical over 7 bases. The V and J ends lost 0 bases and 4 bases, in that order; junction bases with no gene match: 2. The CDR3 sequence is 14 residues long. The V gene's germline CDR1 is SGHRS and CDR2 YFSETQ. As DNA, the CDR3 is TGCGCCAGCAGCTTGGGACTAGCTCCAGATACGCAGTATTTT. It is translated as CASSLGLAPDTQYF.

V usage is TRBV12-3 or TRBV12-4 and J usage is TRBJ1-1; D may be TRBD1 (5 bases). The CDR3 runs to 12 residues. Trimming cost V 1 base and J 9 bases, with 9 bases left between them. CDR3 sequence reads: CASSLGTQKAFF. The CDR3, as DNA: TGTGCCAGCAGTTTAGGGACACAGAAAGCTTTCTTT.

In its sample, this clonotype was seen many times. This chain joins TRBV5-1 and TRBJ1-1; D gene unclear. Trimming cost V 6 bases and J 6 bases, with 15 bases left between them. Germline CDR1 reads SGHRS; CDR2 reads YFSETQ. The CDR3 contains 13 residues. In nucleotides, the CDR3 is TGCGCCAGCACCAGTCCCGAGGGCCCTGAAGCTTTCTTT. It is translated as CASTSPEGPEAFF.

The gene calls are TRBV3-1 and TRBJ2-1; D is unclear. The germline CDR1 and CDR2 sequences are LGHDT and YNNKEL (reference sequence). The CDR3 is made up of 12 amino acids. Trimming pared 6 bases from V and 10 bases from J, leaving 13 bases between. Here the CDR3 reads CASSPPYQEQFF. CDR3 nucleotides: TGTGCCAGCAGTCCACCGTATCAGGAGCAGTTCTTC.

Of note for this clonotype: Sequence at one end of the junction differs from germline and may be a read error. The chain uses TRBV15 and TRBJ2-7, with D possibly TRBD1 on 5 matching bases. The germline V gene encodes CDR1 LNHNV and CDR2 YYDKDF (reference sequence). The CDR3 is 12 amino acids. CDR3 sequence reads: CATGRVRREQYF. The CDR3 DNA reads as TGTGCCACCGGCAGGGTCCGTCGCGAGCAGTACTTC.

The chain carries TRBV20-1 and TRBJ1-5, with TRBD1 matching 11 bases. From germline, CDR1 is DFQATT and CDR2 SNEGSKA (reference sequence). The CDR3 totals 19 residues. V trimming: 6 bases; J trimming: 0 bases; junction bases outside the gene matches: 16. Written as DNA, the CDR3 is TGCAGTGCGAGTGGGGACAGGGGGGGTAGGGCTTATAGCAATCAGCCCCAGCATTTT. Translation: CSASGDRGGRAYSNQPQHF.

There are a few counts of this clonotype. The rearrangement joins TRBV20-1 to TRBJ2-7; D perhaps matches TRBD2 (5 bases). The CDR3 extends over 15 amino acids. Looked up from germline, CDR1 is DFQATT and CDR2 is SNEGSKA (reference sequence). V was trimmed by 3 bases and J by 0 bases, leaving 15 bases between them. The CDR3 DNA reads as TGCAGTGCTAGTCCCCGGGAAGTTAGCTCCTACGAGCAGTACTTC. This translates into CSASPREVSSYEQYF.

At least ten counts were recorded for this clonotype. The chain joins TRBV3-1 to TRBJ1-2; 8 bases line up with TRBD1. CDR1 is LGHDT, CDR2 YNNKEL, per germline (reference sequence). The CDR3 runs to 13 residues. The ends lost 4 bases at V and 8 bases at J; junction bases unmatched: 6. The CDR3 reads CASSPPDREGYTF. The CDR3 DNA reads TGTGCCAGCAGCCCGCCGGACAGGGAGGGCTACACCTTC. Full variable domain (rest looked up from reference TRBV3-1 and TRBJ1-2): DTAVSQTPKYLVTQMGNDKSIKCEQNLGHDTMYWYKQDSKKFLKIMFSYNNKELIINETVPNRFSPKSPDKAHLNLHINSLELGDSAVYFCASSPPDREGYTFGSGTRLTVV.

This clonotype showed up just a few times. This chain uses TRBV6-2 or TRBV6-3 with TRBJ2-1; no definite D call. Germline V gene data show CDR1 as MNHEY and CDR2 as SVGEGT. V was shortened by 0 bases and J by 8 bases, with 8 bases between the two germline ends. The CDR3 runs to 13 residues. The CDR3 spells CASSYSRRDEQFF. Written as DNA, the CDR3 is TGTGCCAGCAGTTACTCGAGAAGGGATGAGCAGTTCTTC.

Here the CDR3 reads CASRSGTGGLETQYF. The CDR3 DNA follows: TGCGCCAGCAGATCCGGGACAGGGGGCTTGGAGACCCAGTACTTC. The chain recombines TRBV5-1 with TRBJ2-5, with 12 bases lining up with TRBD1. CDR1 is SGHRS, CDR2 YFSETQ, per germline. The V and J ends lost 5 bases and 5 bases, in that order; junction bases with no gene match: 7. CDR3 length equals 15 residues.

V is TRBV15 and J is TRBJ1-2; perhaps TRBD1 as D (5 bases). The length of the CDR3 is 16 residues. Between the trimmed V and J ends, which lost 0 bases and 2 bases, there was a span of 13 bases. Germline V gene sequence: CDR1 LNHNV, CDR2 YYDKDF (reference sequence). The CDR3 coding sequence is TGTGCCACCAGCAGAGATCAGGGAGGGAGGAACTATGGCTACACCTTC. This sequence encodes CATSRDQGGRNYGYTF. Full variable domain (rest looked up from reference TRBV15 and TRBJ1-2): DAMVIQNPRYQVTQFGKPVTLSCSQTLNHNVMYWYQQKSSQAPKLLFHYYDKDFNNEADTPDNFQSRRPNTSFCFLDIRSPGLGDTAMYLCATSRDQGGRNYGYTFGSGTRLTVV.

This clonotype was observed a handful of times. The chain combines TRBV20-1 with TRBJ1-2; the D is unclear. Germline V gives CDR1 DFQATT, CDR2 SNEGSKA (reference sequence). Trimming stripped 6 bases from V and 6 bases from J, with 14 bases between. CDR3 size: 12 residues. The CDR3 DNA follows: TGCAGTGCCAGATCCCCGACCGATGGCTACACCTTC. Amino acids: CSARSPTDGYTF.

J is TRBJ2-1 and V is TRBV12-3 or TRBV12-4; possibly TRBD1 for D (6 bases). The V end was cut by 8 bases, the J end by 13 bases, with 18 bases between. The CDR3 is 12 residues long. In DNA form, the CDR3 reads TGTGCCAGCTCTCCGACAGGCCCCCGACAGTTCTTC. Protein sequence: CASSPTGPRQFF.

There are a few counts of this clonotype. CDR3 DNA sequence: TGTGCCACCAGCAGAGATCGTGGGGGGCGCAGGGACGGCTACACCTTC. This encodes CATSRDRGGRRDGYTF. The chain recombines TRBV15 with TRBJ1-2, with a tentative D call TRBD1 (6 bases). V gave up 0 bases and J gave up 8 bases, with 19 bases separating them. The CDR3 extends over 16 amino acids. Germline lookup yields CDR1 LNHNV and CDR2 YYDKDF (reference sequence).

The rearrangement uses TRBV20-1 and TRBJ2-1, with TRBD2 identical over 8 bases. Per the germline V gene, CDR1 is DFQATT and CDR2 is SNEGSKA (reference sequence). V lost 1 base and J lost 0; bases outside the gene matches: 5. This CDR3 has 16 residues. The CDR3 DNA is TGCAGTGCTAGAGGATTTAGCGGGACCTCCTACAATGAGCAGTTCTTC. This sequence encodes CSARGFSGTSYNEQFF.

This clonotype came up many times. The J gene is TRBJ2-7, the V gene TRBV12-3 or TRBV12-4; no clear D. Trimming pared 7 bases from V and 5 bases from J, leaving 18 bases between. CDR3 length equals 14 residues. The CDR3 coding sequence is TGTGCCAGCACCTCGGGCCTTTCAATCGACGAGCAGTACTTC. It codes for CASTSGLSIDEQYF.

This clonotype showed up many times. The chain combines TRBV11-2 with TRBJ2-5, with D hard to call. V was cut by 4 bases and J by 5 bases, with 14 bases left in between. There are 14 residues in the CDR3. The V gene's germline CDR1 is SGHAT and CDR2 FQNNGV. CDR3 amino acids: CASSSNAAAETQYF. In DNA form, the CDR3 reads TGTGCCAGCAGCTCGAATGCCGCGGCGGAGACCCAGTACTTC.

The chain carries TRBV7-9 and TRBJ2-5; a weak D match, TRBD2 (6 bases). The CDR3 is 15 amino acids. The germline gives CDR1 SEHNR, CDR2 FQNEAQ (reference sequence). V lost 3 bases and J lost 4, with 15 bases in between. The CDR3 region has the DNA TGTGCCAGCAGCTTGGGTACGGGAGAGGTAGAGACCCAGTACTTC. It yields the protein CASSLGTGEVETQYF.

This clonotype showed up just a few times. The chain employs TRBV7-8 and TRBJ1-1, with D possibly being TRBD1 (6 bases). CDR3 length: 15 residues. Germline CDR1 reads SGHVS; CDR2 reads FQNEAQ. Trimming removed 5 bases from V and 3 bases from J, with 16 bases in between. The CDR3 loop reads CASSAPGQRHTEAFF. CDR3 nucleotide sequence: TGTGCCAGCAGCGCGCCGGGACAAAGACACACTGAAGCTTTCTTT.

In its sample, this clonotype was seen a few times. The chain recombines TRBV11-2 with TRBJ2-1, with D unresolved. Trimming pared 6 bases from V and 2 bases from J, leaving 8 bases between. CDR1 and CDR2 (germline): SGHAT, FQNNGV. The CDR3 is 13 amino acids. The CDR3 DNA is TGTGCCAGCAGAGTGTATGCCTACAATGAGCAGTTCTTC. Protein: CASRVYAYNEQFF.

This clonotype appeared many times. This rearrangement joins TRBV12-3 or TRBV12-4 to TRBJ2-5; D perhaps matches TRBD1 (6 bases). This CDR3 has 11 amino acids. The V end was cut by 5 bases, the J end by 11 bases, with 12 bases between. The DNA of the CDR3 is TGTGCCAGCAGTCGAGGACAGAGACAGTACTTC. It codes for CASSRGQRQYF.

This clonotype was observed a handful of times. V gene TRBV10-3 combines with J gene TRBJ2-3; weak D call: TRBD2 (5 bases). Per germline, CDR1 ENHRY and CDR2 SYGVKD. The V end lost 7 bases, the J end lost 6 bases, and 17 bases lay between the germline ends. The length of the CDR3 is 14 residues. CDR3 nucleotide sequence: TGTGCCATCACGGCGGACTTCAATAAGGATACGCAGTATTTT. It encodes CAITADFNKDTQYF.

In its sample, this clonotype was seen many times. J is TRBJ2-2 and V is TRBV18; D possibly corresponds to TRBD1 (5 bases). CDR1 and CDR2 from the germline V gene are KGHSH and LQKENI. V was pared by 3 bases and J by 1 base, with 21 bases between. CDR3 length equals 19 residues. The CDR3 sequence is CASSPRIFETAQNTGELFF. CDR3 bases: TGTGCCAGCTCACCGCGTATCTTCGAGACAGCCCAGAACACCGGGGAGCTGTTTTTT.

This CDR3 reads CAIKRGQANTGELFF. As DNA, the CDR3 is TGTGCCATCAAACGTGGACAGGCTAACACCGGGGAGCTGTTTTTT. The chain has TRBV10-3 and TRBJ2-2; 7 bases are a match to TRBD1. V was pared by 7 bases and J by 2 bases, with 7 bases of the junction left unmatched. There are 15 residues in the CDR3. Germline V gives CDR1 ENHRY, CDR2 SYGVKD.

The chain employs TRBV5-1 and TRBJ2-3, with TRBD2 matching over 8 bases. CDR3 length: 15 residues. Looked up from germline, CDR1 is SGHRS and CDR2 is YFSETQ. V lost 1 base, J lost 6 bases, and 7 bases stayed unmatched. The CDR3 DNA reads TGCGCCAGCAGCTTGTCCAGCGGGAGTAGGGATACGCAGTATTTT. It translates to CASSLSSGSRDTQYF.

The chain carries TRBV27 and TRBJ2-7; D not resolved. V was clipped by 6 bases and J by 4 bases, with 16 bases between them. The germline V gene encodes CDR1 MNHEY and CDR2 SMNVEV (reference sequence). The CDR3 sequence is 14 residues long. CDR3 DNA sequence: TGTGCCAGCAGCAGCCTACTAAAGCCTTACGAGCAGTACTTC. This encodes CASSSLLKPYEQYF.

This clonotype was observed once. The V gene is TRBV5-1, the J gene TRBJ1-2; TRBD1 matches 7 bases. The CDR3 has 15 amino acids. The V and J ends lost 7 bases and 0 bases, in that order; junction bases with no gene match: 9. Germline V gene sequence: CDR1 SGHRS, CDR2 YFSETQ. The CDR3 here is CASFEGGLANYGYTF. The CDR3 region has the DNA TGCGCCAGCTTTGAAGGGGGCCTCGCTAACTATGGCTACACCTTC.

The chain uses TRBV20-1 and TRBJ2-7; D might be TRBD2 (5 bases). V was trimmed by 5 bases and J by 5 bases, leaving 19 bases between them. Germline V CDR1 and CDR2: DFQATT, SNEGSKA (reference sequence). The CDR3 is 14 amino acids. The CDR3 spells CSAPSGSRGNEQYF. The CDR3 DNA sequence: TGCAGTGCTCCGTCGGGGTCCCGCGGCAACGAGCAGTACTTC.

The CDR3 protein is CASSLERPEQFF. The CDR3 coding sequence is TGCGCCAGCAGCTTGGAACGGCCAGAGCAGTTCTTC. The V call is TRBV5-1, the J call TRBJ2-1; D uncertain. Trimming took off 0 bases at V and 10 bases at J, with 8 bases between the two ends. From germline, CDR1 is SGHRS and CDR2 YFSETQ. This CDR3 region has 12 residues.

This clonotype was recorded at least ten times. V is TRBV5-1 and J is TRBJ1-5, with a possible D match to TRBD1 (5 bases). Germline V CDR1 and CDR2: SGHRS, YFSETQ. V was clipped by 4 bases and J by 6 bases, with 20 bases between them. This CDR3 is 16 amino acids long. The CDR3 loop is CASSIPGLGGCQPQHF. CDR3 in DNA: TGCGCCAGCAGCATACCGGGACTGGGAGGATGTCAGCCCCAGCATTTT.

This chain links TRBV7-9 with TRBJ1-2, with D unresolved. Trimming removed 7 bases from V and 8 bases from J, with 17 bases in between. The CDR3 runs 13 residues. The germline gives CDR1 SEHNR, CDR2 FQNEAQ (reference sequence). The CDR3 region has the DNA TGTGCCAGCACTCCCGAGGTTTTGGACGGCTACACCTTC. It yields the protein CASTPEVLDGYTF.